These T cell receptor beta chains were read from a single sample in a study of siplizumab effects on memory and regulatory T cells. Clones were sequenced by immunoSEQ multiplex PCR, and TCRdb holds only the in-frame ones, with some missing. The data hold 55,000 to 70,000 clones, with more than 80% observed a single time. Material: CD8+ T cells sorted from blood. The receptors here all came from a human donor in good health. Each CDR3 is given with its conserved first and last residue. The order of the fields is J gene, V gene, CDR3 protein.

>TRBJ2-1|TRBV7-3
CASSSSGRSYNEQFF
>TRBJ2-3|TRBV6-5
CASSYSAVPTDTQYF
>TRBJ1-5|TRBV28
CASSPWDTGGNQPQHF
>TRBJ2-5|TRBV7-8
CASSLKFTVQETQYF
>TRBJ1-3|TRBV19
CASSIWDSGNTIYF
>TRBJ1-2|TRBV7-9
CASSLSGTEANYGYTF
>TRBJ2-7|TRBV4-1
CASSQLGGGAGAYEQYF
>TRBJ1-1|TRBV7-9
CASRPNLEGLNTEAFF
>TRBJ2-7|TRBV4-2
CASSQDLDGSYEQYF
>TRBJ1-5|TRBV7-9
CASSLGGRERQPQHF
>TRBJ2-7|TRBV11-3
CASSLEQGYEQYF
>TRBJ2-1|TRBV13
CASSLWGQGKNEQFF
>TRBJ2-1|TRBV6-5
CASSPGTSGSNEQFF
>TRBJ2-2|TRBV28
CASRSLTKTTNTGELFF
>TRBJ2-7|TRBV2
CASSELDSYEQYF
>TRBJ2-3|TRBV7-2
CASSPGTDTQYF
>TRBJ2-7|TRBV7-9
CASSEPATEQYF
>TRBJ1-2|TRBV27
CASSFGQANYGYTF
>TRBJ2-3|TRBV5-6
CASSLGGDTQYF
>TRBJ2-7|TRBV28
CASSLRGDEQYF
>TRBJ2-2|TRBV12-5
CASGLVLEGELFF
>TRBJ2-3|TRBV7-2
CASSLAGRARYDTQYF
>TRBJ2-7|TRBV6-1
CASSDGRVRYEQYF
>TRBJ2-5|TRBV5-1
CASSLEGGWETQYF
>TRBJ1-5|TRBV30
CAWSVLGQGNQPQHF
>TRBJ1-2|TRBV5-4
CASSLSGAGVGYTF
>TRBJ2-2|TRBV12-5
CASGPHTGELFF
>TRBJ1-2|TRBV5-1
CASSLGQVVNYGYTF
>TRBJ2-5|TRBV4-1
CASSQRWGLETQYF
>TRBJ1-1|TRBV5-4
CASSPGGGKDTEAFF
>TRBJ1-2|TRBV27
CASSASGARGYTF
>TRBJ2-7|TRBV4-1
CASSQNSGSGSYEQYF
>TRBJ2-7|TRBV5-6
CASNSYHEQYF
>TRBJ1-2|TRBV5-1
CASSLGGHGYTF
>TRBJ2-6|TRBV7-9
CASSAANWGAGANVLTF
>TRBJ2-1|TRBV13
CASSLAGNNEQFF
>TRBJ1-4|TRBV13
CASTPGPPNNEKLFF
>TRBJ2-1|TRBV9
CASSVGLSGHEQFF
>TRBJ1-1|TRBV18
CASSPSVAGPEAFF
>TRBJ2-3|TRBV5-1
CASSYGQWGTTDTQYF
>TRBJ2-1|TRBV11-3
CASSSPQASYNEQFF
>TRBJ2-7|TRBV9
CASSLVFYEQYF
>TRBJ2-7|TRBV7-9
CASSLNGYEQYF
>TRBJ2-1|TRBV19
CASSFQGSAYNEQFF
>TRBJ2-3|TRBV10-3
CAISEAESSTDTQYF
>TRBJ1-2|TRBV10-2
CASSVDSSNYGYTF
>TRBJ2-1|TRBV19
CASTSSGDNEQFF
>TRBJ2-3|TRBV15
CATSSGTGSQYF
>TRBJ1-5|TRBV7-9
CASSLAGRKQPQHF
>TRBJ1-1|TRBV5-1
CASSGVNTEAFF
>TRBJ2-3|TRBV7-3
CASSLLSGSDTQYF
>TRBJ2-2|TRBV4-1
CASTGRGAGTGELFF
>TRBJ2-1|TRBV7-2
CASSLSYYNEQFF
>TRBJ2-5|TRBV25-1
CASSVSAETQYF
>TRBJ2-2|TRBV27
CAIALAGEGATGELFF
>TRBJ2-7|TRBV10-1
CASSPRRDSYEQYF
>TRBJ2-7|TRBV7-8
CASSRTSGMREQYF
>TRBJ2-1|TRBV9
CASSATGDYNEQFF